This T cell receptor beta chain was identified in a study of shared clonotypes between healthy human individuals (dated by TCRdb to about 2020). The study in broad terms: A few men and a couple of women, aged 18 to 49 years, made up the cohort. Blood TCR repertoires of five healthy adults were deeply sequenced to estimate repertoire size and the extent of clonotype sharing between individuals. Per donor, leukapheresis produced somewhere between about 0.85 and 10 billion PBMCs. To increase sequencing depth and limit assay-specific biases, TCR repertoire library preparation and sequencing were carried out by different laboratories using diverse techniques. Per donor, three plates each were used for CD4 naive and CD4 memory, two for CD8 naive, and one for CD8 memory.

TCR CDR3 regions were amplified from genomic DNA by multiplex PCR using the deep immunoSEQ assay. Genomic DNA extracted from each cell subset was distributed evenly over all wells of several immunoSEQ 96-well plates, and each plate served as one replicate. For sorted subsets, 200 ng of genomic DNA, equivalent to 30,000 or so T cell genomes, went into each replicate PCR. Purified libraries were measured with a Qubit 3.0 fluorometer, size-checked on a Bioanalyzer 2100, and measured again with the KAPA Library Quantification kit. Each immunoSEQ 96-well plate was sequenced on its own single-read 150-cycle Illumina NextSeq 550 flow cell. The authors processed their data as follows. Because only junctional sequences without quality scores were contained in the immunoSEQ output, filtering matching that applied to full-length reads could not be performed. To assign V/J genes and CDR3, sequences were annotated against IMGT germline references using PyIR, a Python wrapper for IgBLAST v1.9. Reads with weak V/J assignments (E-value above 1e-6), missing CDR3, stop codons, out-of-frame junctions, or ambiguous translated residues were removed. V3J clonotypes were defined as sequences sharing an identical inferred V gene, J gene, and CDR3 amino acid sequence. Percentage overlap between repertoires was computed as shared unique clonotypes divided by the size of the smaller repertoire. Three approaches were used to assess repertoire richness: RTK rarefaction, the Chao1 estimator, and Recon v2.1 estimates of unobserved clonotypes. For all TCRbeta clonotypes obtained by the gDNA method from four donors, generation probabilities were computed with OLGA. The table comes from immuneACCESS by way of TCRdb, which keeps in-frame sequences with V and J called. Part of the clones is missing from these tables; in studies checked, under half for an unresolved V gene and the rest for unknown reasons. The V and J calls and clone size were taken over from that table, and D and trimming were inferred from the DNA. In this sample the table shows over 2 million clones, approximately 90% of which occur a single time. The ten largest clones represent 0.37% of the sample.

This clone was recorded a few times. This clone's antigen is unknown. It has no much larger one-base neighbor in the sample; base qualities were not kept. What the authors observed across the whole study: Pairwise subsampling led to the expectation that sequencing depth would affect the degree of clonotype sharing among donors. Estimated clonotype richness was generally larger for naive than for memory subsets. Across a handful of donors, approximately 4.9% of naive CD4, roughly 3.5% of naive CD8, under 2.5% of memory CD4, and under 0.45% of memory CD8 clonotypes were shared. Compared with non-shared clonotypes, the clonotypes found in all four sorted-subset donors had higher generation probabilities. Even with the large sequencing depth, rarefaction of the sorted-subset datasets indicated that sequencing was incomplete. Because the study included only a small number of donors, the genetic and exposure-history diversity represented was limited. Sampling was restricted to blood, and TCR repertoires in tissues likely differ from the TCR repertoires found in blood.

The V end loses 5 bases and the J end loses 3 bases, and a stretch of 16 bases separates them. Reading the germline V gene gives CDR1 SQVTM and CDR2 ANQGSEA. The CDR3 goes from the cysteine to the phenylalanine over 14 residues. Just the 42-base CDR3 DNA is kept, in frame starting at base 1. The donors were healthy, HIV-negative adults who had no recently reported acute infections or vaccinations. Every donor was a Caucasian adult residing in Nashville, Tennessee, USA. CD4+ T cells were enriched by magnetic negative selection, after which naive cells were positively selected on CD45RA and the negative fraction was taken as the memory subset. Blood was collected by leukapheresis, and PBMCs were isolated by Ficoll-Histopaque density gradient centrifugation and then cryopreserved in liquid nitrogen vapor phase. Purity and quantity of every magnetically sorted T cell population were checked by analytical flow cytometry. Each sorted fraction had its genomic DNA isolated and then quantified by UV absorbance on a Nanodrop 2000c.

This TCR was sampled from a man aged 18 to 35 in good health. Some clones in this sample may be carry-over from other donors' samples. The sequenced sample consisted of naive CD4+ T cells from PBMCs. Per the publication, the cell subset or site label means: CD45RA+ positively selected. The chain is made from TRBV29-1 and TRBJ1-1; the D gene cannot be resolved reliably. The nucleotide sequence is given as TGCAGCGTTCAGGCATTGCTGTCGGACACTGAAGCTTTCTTT. Translated, this gives CSVQALLSDTEAFF.